Listed here is a single T cell receptor (beta chain). The sample comes from a study of blood T cell repertoires in COVID-19. Background on the study: Samples representing acute and convalescent COVID-19 were sourced from the United States, Italy and Spain. T cells, B-cell-depleted T cells, or PBMCs provided the cDNA or gDNA that served as material.

Germline V gives CDR1 SGHVS, CDR2 FQNEAQ. Trimming shortened V by 3 bases and J by 0 bases, and 9 bases separated the two germline ends. The CDR3 runs 15 residues. Authors' analysis steps: Reference gene primer amplification yielded estimated nucleated cell counts. The data were produced by immunoSEQ multiplex PCR, yet TCRdb's version contains in-frame clones alone and is incomplete. The V and J calls and clone size are taken from that table; D and trimming were inferred from the DNA. This sample has approximately 300,000 clones, with roughly 90% found just once. The sample consisted of peripheral blood. V is TRBV7-8 and J is TRBJ2-1; D not resolved. The sequence derives from a man aged 18 to 29 who had recovered from COVID-19. In DNA form, the CDR3 reads TGTGCCAGCAGCTTGAGGTCTATCTCCTACAATGAGCAGTTCTTC. Translated: CASSLRSISYNEQFF. The variable domain in full, with the rest retrieved from reference TRBV7-8 and TRBJ2-1, is GAGVSQSPRYKVAKRGQDVALRCDPISGHVSLFWYQQALGQGPEFLTYFQNEAQLDKSGLPSDRFFAERPEGSVSTLKIQRTQQEDSAVYLCASSLRSISYNEQFFGPGTRLTVL.